This T cell receptor (beta chain) originates from a study of blood T cell repertoires in COVID-19 (dated by TCRdb to about 2020). Background on the whole study: The collaborator samples originated in the United States, Italy and Spain and spanned the acute and convalescent phases of COVID-19. The prospective study material was composed of cDNA or gDNA derived from T cells, B-cell-depleted T cells, or PBMCs. Subjects who had been exposed to COVID-19, were actively infected with it, or had recovered from it provided the deeply sampled blood TCRbeta repertoires that made up the dataset. A freely available public database, intended as a resource for researchers studying the immune response to SARS-CoV-2, is where the repertoires were released. Samples came from the ongoing ImmuneRACE study (first 160 participants) plus 1,254 subjects from 6 global collaborators. Nearly every sample came with metadata listing a de-identified subject ID, COVID-19 status, age in years and sex. HLA class I and class II types, where available, came from metadata supplied by the sample provider rather than from assay-based typing. What the research found in general, with its limitations: Clinical and demographic metadata were provided uncurated, with the amount varying by source and participant.

TCRbeta CDR3 regions were amplified from genomic DNA by means of the immunoSEQ Assay, a bias-controlled multiplex PCR. Concerning the study's data processing: Nucleated cell counts per sample were estimated from amplification of reference gene primers within the assay. Sequence reads were collapsed and filtered to measure the absolute abundance of every unique TCRbeta CDR3 rearrangement. For each sample, productive Simpson clonality was calculated by taking the square root of Simpson's diversity index across productive rearrangements. TCRdb carries this immuneACCESS record with in-frame sequences only. Its versions omit some clonotypes, under half of them owing to an unresolved V gene in the studies checked, with the rest unexplained. The V and J calls and the clone size are those of that table, but D and trimming were determined from the DNA. This sample is represented by more than 95,000 clones; around 83% of them were singletons. The ten largest clones capture around 13% of the sample.

Whole blood was collected in K2EDTA tubes by collaborating institutions according to the institutions' own protocols. For TCRbeta analysis, collaborators shipped samples in one of three forms: frozen whole blood, isolated PBMCs, or DNA extracted from either of those sample types. Concerning this clone itself: Its antigen is unknown. The record has no base qualities; no much larger clone is one base away.

Trimming takes 8 bases off V and 7 bases off J; junction bases not matched to a gene: 6. Looking up the germline V gene yields CDR1 MGHDK and CDR2 SYGVNS. From the cysteine through the phenylalanine, the CDR3 covers 15 amino acids. Only the CDR3 portion is preserved as DNA: 45 bases, with reading frame beginning at the first base. Sequencing input: peripheral blood. This sequence originates from an older woman in a cohort sampled during active or convalescent COVID-19. This chain is built from TRBV25-1 and TRBJ2-1; TRBD2 fits 15 bases in the junction. The DNA sequence follows: TGTGCCAGCGGCTGGACTAGCGGGGGGGGAAATGAGCAGTTCTTC. It translates as CASGWTSGGGNEQFF.